The 5 T cell receptor beta chains listed next were all sequenced from one sample in a study of PD-L1 blockade in urothelial cancer. Sequencing used immunoSEQ multiplex PCR; TCRdb keeps in-frame clones, though not all of them. The sample has tens of thousands of clones; 82% are singletons. As to time point: pretreatment peripheral blood. Sample: PBMCs, taken around atezolizumab (anti-PD-L1) treatment. These receptors came from a man aged 55 to 70 with urothelial cancer.

The chain uses TRBV5-1 and TRBJ2-3; possibly TRBD2 for D (5 bases). The CDR3 extends over 15 amino acids. Germline CDR1 reads SGHRS; CDR2 reads YFSETQ. Between the trimmed V and J ends, which lost 4 bases and 0 bases, there was a span of 12 bases. The CDR3 region has the DNA TGCGCCAGCAGCCCCAATCGGGGTAGCACAGATACGCAGTATTTT. Amino acid sequence: CASSPNRGSTDTQYF.

This chain joins TRBV19 and TRBJ2-1; 8 bases are shared with TRBD1. Germline-derived CDR1 and CDR2 are LNHDA and SQIVND (reference sequence). This CDR3 is 14 amino acids long. Trimming took 7 bases from V and 7 from J; bases not matched to a gene: 9. The CDR3, as DNA: TGTGCCAGTACCGCTCAGGGGGCGGAAAATGAGCAGTTCTTC. Amino acids: CASTAQGAENEQFF.

This chain links TRBV12-1 with TRBJ2-4; the table's TRBD1 call for D was not verified on the DNA. TRBV12-1 is noted as a pseudogene. The CDR3 runs 18 residues. The CDR3 spells CASSPELPGQGAMDIQYF. CDR3 nucleotides: TGTGCCAGCAGCCCTGAATTACCGGGACAGGGGGCGATGGACATTCAGTACTTC.

This clone was counted once. The chain links TRBV7-9 to TRBJ2-5; 8 positions agree with TRBD2. Germline lookup yields CDR1 SEHNR and CDR2 FQNEAQ (reference sequence). The CDR3 extends over 13 amino acids. V gave up 3 bases and J gave up 9 bases; unmatched junction bases: 6. The CDR3 region has the DNA TGTGCCAGCAGCTTGGGCGGGGGGCCAGCCCAGTACTTC. Protein product: CASSLGGGPAQYF.

The chain combines TRBV7-6 with TRBJ2-5, with D possibly TRBD1 on 5 matching bases. This CDR3 has 17 amino acids. V was pared by 2 bases and J by 5 bases, with 21 bases between. Looked up from germline, CDR1 is SGHVS and CDR2 is FNYEAQ. CDR3 protein: CASSLPPGHRTPETQYF. The CDR3 nucleotides read TGTGCCAGCAGCTTACCCCCCGGACACCGGACACCCGAGACCCAGTACTTC.